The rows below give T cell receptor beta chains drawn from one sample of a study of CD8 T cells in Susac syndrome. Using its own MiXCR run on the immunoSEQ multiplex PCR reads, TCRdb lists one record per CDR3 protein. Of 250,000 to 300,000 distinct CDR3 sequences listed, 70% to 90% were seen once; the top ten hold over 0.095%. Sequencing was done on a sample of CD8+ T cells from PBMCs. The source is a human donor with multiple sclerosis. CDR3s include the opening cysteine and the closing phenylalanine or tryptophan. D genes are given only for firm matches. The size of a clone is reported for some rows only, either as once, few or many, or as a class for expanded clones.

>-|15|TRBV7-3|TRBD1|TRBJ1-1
TGTGCCAGCAGCTTAACGCCCAGGGGGACCACTGAAGCTTTCTTT
CASSLTPRGTTEAFF
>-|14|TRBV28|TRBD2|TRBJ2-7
TGTGCCAGCAGTTATTTTAGCGGGTCCTACGAGCAGTACTTC
CASSYFSGSYEQYF
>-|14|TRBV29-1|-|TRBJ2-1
TGCAGCGTTGAAGATCTTCTCCGTCTAAATGAGCAGTTCTTC
CSVEDLLRLNEQFF
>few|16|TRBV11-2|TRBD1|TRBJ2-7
TGTGCCAGCAGCCCGGACCGGGACAGTACCTTCTACGAGCAGTACTTC
CASSPDRDSTFYEQYF
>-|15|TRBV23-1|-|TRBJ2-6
TGCGCCAGCAGTCCGGGCAGAACTGGGGCCAACGTCCTGACTTTC
CASSPGRTGANVLTF
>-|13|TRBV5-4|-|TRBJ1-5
TGTGCCAGCAGCGCGGGTGGGTTGGAGCCCCAGCATTTT
CASSAGGLEPQHF
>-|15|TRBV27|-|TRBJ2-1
TGTGCCAGCAGTTTGGGAAGGGCCGCCTACAATGAGCAGTTCTTC
CASSLGRAAYNEQFF
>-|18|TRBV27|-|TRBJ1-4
TGTGCCAGCAGTTTACTCAGGGGCCCGTTTGAAACTAATGAAAAACTGTTTTTT
CASSLLRGPFETNEKLFF
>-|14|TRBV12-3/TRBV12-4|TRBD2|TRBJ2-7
TGTGCCAGCAGTTATAGCGGGACAAGATACGAGCAGTACTTC
CASSYSGTRYEQYF
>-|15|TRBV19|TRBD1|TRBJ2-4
TGTGCCAGTAGAAGTGGACAGGGGGCGTTAGACATTCAGTACTTC
CASRSGQGALDIQYF
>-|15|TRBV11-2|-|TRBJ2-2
TGTGCCAGCAGCTTCAGTTGGGGAAGCACCGGGGAGCTGTTTTTT
CASSFSWGSTGELFF
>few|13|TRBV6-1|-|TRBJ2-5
TGTGCCAGCAGTGATGTCGGGGTAGAGACCCAGTACTTC
CASSDVGVETQYF
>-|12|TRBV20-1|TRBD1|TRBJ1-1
TGCAGTGCCCCAGGGGGCTGGCCTGAAGCTTTCTTT
CSAPGGWPEAFF
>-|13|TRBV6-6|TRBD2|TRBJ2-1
TGTGCCAGCAGTTACGGACTAGGGGTTGAGCAGTTCTTC
CASSYGLGVEQFF
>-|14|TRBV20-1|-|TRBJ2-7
TGCAGTGCTAGGGCTTCCCAGCGGCCCTACGAGCAGTACTTC
CSARASQRPYEQYF
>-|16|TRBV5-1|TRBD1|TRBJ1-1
TGCGCCAGCAGCCCCCTGGGACAGGGGATGAACACTGAAGCTTTCTTT
CASSPLGQGMNTEAFF